Detailed here is one T cell receptor (gamma chain). The antigen is unknown. This DNA's translation differs at residue 15 from TCRdb's protein, which comes from a much larger clone; a read error is likely, and the protein shown is translated from the DNA. The CDR3 loop spans 17 amino acids. The germline gives CDR1 GITISATS, CDR2 ISYDGTV (reference sequence). TRG and TRD sequences were obtained from every sorted gammadelta sample. TCRdb re-processed the multiplex PCR reads via CATT. Among some 30,000 gamma-chain clones listed, 1.4% were seen once. This entry comes from a study of γδ T cells in repeated Plasmodium falciparum infection. Study at large: Over roughly 600 days, donors received four mosquito-bite P. falciparum NF54 infections.

Study-wide results and limits: One small rural Malian village, predominantly a single ethnic group, supplied the cohort. Waves of new clonotype selection appeared after repeated controlled infections in Vdelta2-negative, largely Vdelta1+, gammadelta T cells.

Vgamma9/Vdelta2+ and Vdelta2-negative gammadelta T cells were flow-sorted from PBMC for bulk sequencing. The receptor was derived from a pool of human donors (malaria-infected and uninfected, not separated). The V gene is listed as TRGV9; no J gene was called. The sequencing input was gamma-delta T cells from blood. The CDR3 DNA reads TGTGCCTTGTGGGAGGTCCCGCAAGAGTTGGGCAAAAAAATCACGGTATTT. It yields the protein CALWEVPQELGKKITVF.